Sequencing of this T cell receptor beta chain was carried out in a study of OX40 agonist ivuxolimab in advanced cancers. At the level of the study: Ivuxolimab, an agonist antibody against OX40 (CD134), was given to patients.

Remarks on this clone: Its antigen is not identified.

Data came from immunoSEQ multiplex PCR; TCRdb stores just in-frame clones and leaves some out. The sample has about 73,000 clones; around 80% are singletons. The length of the CDR3 is 13 residues. Trimming took off 0 bases at V and 10 bases at J, with 8 bases between the two ends. The germline V gene has CDR1 SGDLS and CDR2 YYNGEE. Whole-study results and caveats: Nonresponders included some who also had low normalized T-cell clonal expansion.

The sequences come from CD4+ or CD8+ T cells sorted from blood, collected in a trial of the OX40 agonist ivuxolimab. V is TRBV9 and J is TRBJ1-6; D unclear. This clonotype originated in an adult with an advanced solid tumor such as melanoma, head and neck, liver or kidney cancer. The CDR3 nucleotides read TGTGCCAGCAGCGTAGACCAGTTATCACCCCTCCACTTT. It encodes CASSVDQLSPLHF.